The next 26 T cell receptor beta chains were all read from a single sample in a study of blood T cell repertoires in COVID-19. TCRdb's copy holds only in-frame clones and misses some; the assay was immunoSEQ multiplex PCR. The sample has about 150,000 clones, 80% to 90% seen once. Sequencing was carried out using peripheral blood. Every receptor here comes from a man in his sixties with active or convalescent COVID-19.

The chain carries TRBV7-3 and TRBJ2-7; 9 bases line up with TRBD2. The germline gives CDR1 SGHTA, CDR2 FQGTGA. With 5 bases clipped from V and 6 bases from J, the junction kept 14 bases outside the gene matches. The CDR3 loop spans 16 amino acids. CDR3 sequence (DNA): TGTGCCAGCAGCAACCAAGGGGGACTAGCTGTTGGCGAGCAGTACTTC. Translated, it gives CASSNQGGLAVGEQYF.

The chain is built from TRBV27 and TRBJ2-3; 10 bases are shared with TRBD2. V shed 11 bases, J shed 5 bases, and the junction held 7 bases outside the gene matches. The CDR3 runs 13 residues. Germline-derived CDR1 and CDR2 are MNHEY and SMNVEV (reference sequence). CDR3 protein: CAFKGTSEDTQYF. The CDR3 coding sequence is TGTGCCTTCAAGGGGACTAGCGAAGATACGCAGTATTTT.

The chain couples TRBV27 to TRBJ2-4, with D perhaps matching TRBD2 (5 bases). Looked up from germline, CDR1 is MNHEY and CDR2 is SMNVEV (reference sequence). V shed 7 bases and J shed 3 bases, with 16 bases lying between them. The CDR3 extends over 15 amino acids. CDR3 DNA sequence: TGTGCCAGCATGGTGGGGAGTATAGGCAAAAACATTCAGTACTTC. Translation gives CASMVGSIGKNIQYF.

The chain carries TRBV5-1 and TRBJ2-1; possibly TRBD2 for D (6 bases). V lost 4 bases to trimming and J lost 1 base, with 9 bases between them. CDR3 length: 14 residues. CDR1 and CDR2 from the germline V gene are SGHRS and YFSETQ. CDR3 nucleotides: TGCGCCAGCAGCACGGGACTTTCCTACAATGAGCAGTTCTTC. This sequence encodes CASSTGLSYNEQFF. The full variable domain, in which reference TRBV5-1 and TRBJ2-1 provide the parts outside the CDR3, is KAGVTQTPRYLIKTRGQQVTLSCSPISGHRSVSWYQQTPGQGLQFLFEYFSETQRNKGNFPGRFSGRQFSNSRSEMNVSTLELGDSALYLCASSTGLSYNEQFFGPGTRLTVL.

The gene calls are TRBV18 and TRBJ2-7; D unresolved. The germline CDR1 and CDR2 sequences are KGHSH and LQKENI. Trimming took 4 bases from V and 1 from J, leaving 11 bases between them. The CDR3 totals 14 residues. Written as DNA, the CDR3 is TGTGCCAGCTCACATGGCAGGAATTCCTACGAGCAGTACTTC. It translates to CASSHGRNSYEQYF. Supplemented by reference TRBV18 and TRBJ2-7, the full variable domain reads NAGVMQNPRHLVRRRGQEARLRCSPMKGHSHVYWYRQLPEEGLKFMVYLQKENIIDESGMPKERFSAEFPKEGPSILRIQQVVRGDSAAYFCASSHGRNSYEQYFGPGTRLTVT.

The rearrangement links TRBV14 to TRBJ2-1; 9 bases agree with TRBD2. The trim removed 5 bases at V and 2 bases at J, leaving 7 bases unmatched. Looked up from germline, CDR1 is SGHDN and CDR2 is FVKESK. This CDR3 has 16 amino acids. CDR3 amino acids: CASSKVAGATYNEQFF. The CDR3 nucleotides are TGTGCCAGCAGCAAAGTAGCGGGAGCTACCTACAATGAGCAGTTCTTC.

The chain carries TRBV2 and TRBJ2-7; no definite D call. CDR3 length: 12 residues. Germline-derived CDR1 and CDR2 are SNHLY and FYNNEI. V was cut by 6 bases and J by 3 bases, with 9 bases left in between. Written as DNA, the CDR3 is TGTGCCAGCAGCTTTCAGGTCTACGAGCAGTACTTC. Encoded protein: CASSFQVYEQYF. The whole variable domain, remainder taken from reference TRBV2 and TRBJ2-7, is EPEVTQTPSHQVTQMGQEVILRCVPISNHLYFYWYRQILGQKVEFLVSFYNNEISEKSEIFDDQFSVERPDGSNFTLKIRSTKLEDSAMYFCASSFQVYEQYFGPGTRLTVT.

The rearrangement links TRBV19 to TRBJ1-4, with 10 bases that match TRBD1. CDR1 LNHDA and CDR2 SQIVND come from the germline V gene (reference sequence). V was clipped by 3 bases and J by 6 bases; unmatched bases: 4. The length of the CDR3 is 15 residues. In DNA, the CDR3 is TGTGCCAGTAGTATCGGGGGACAGGGGTATGAAAAACTGTTTTTT. Encoded protein: CASSIGGQGYEKLFF. Full variable domain (missing parts from reference TRBV19 and TRBJ1-4): DGGITQSPKYLFRKEGQNVTLSCEQNLNHDAMYWYRQDPGQGLRLIYYSQIVNDFQKGDIAEGYSVSREKKESFPLTVTSAQKNPTAFYLCASSIGGQGYEKLFFGSGTQLSVL.

The gene calls are TRBV14 and TRBJ2-7; D unclear. V lost 4 bases, J lost 7 bases, and 20 bases lay in between. The CDR3 has 15 amino acids. Germline assignment: CDR1 SGHDN and CDR2 FVKESK. The CDR3 is CASSRPASGLFEQYF. The DNA of the CDR3 is TGTGCCAGCAGCCGCCCGGCGTCGGGTCTTTTTGAGCAGTACTTC.

This chain connects TRBV5-1 to TRBJ2-3; no clear D gene. The CDR3 totals 13 residues. CDR1 SGHRS and CDR2 YFSETQ come from the germline V gene. The V end lost 4 bases, the J end lost 4 bases, and 10 bases lay between the germline ends. DNA for the CDR3: TGCGCCAGCAGCCTACGCGAAGCAGATACGCAGTATTTT. Protein sequence: CASSLREADTQYF.

This clone was observed a handful of times. Different DNA sequences within this sample yield the same CDR3. The chain recombines TRBV30 with TRBJ1-1; D ambiguous. This CDR3 spans 12 amino acids. Trimming left V 3 bases short and J 4 bases short, with 9 bases between. Germline V gene sequence: CDR1 GTSNPN, CDR2 SVGIG (reference sequence). CDR3 amino acids: CAWSRRGTEAFF. CDR3 sequence (DNA): TGTGCCTGGAGCCGACGGGGCACTGAAGCTTTCTTT.

The rearrangement joins TRBV28 to TRBJ2-7, with 7 bases aligning to TRBD2. Germline CDR1 is MDHEN and CDR2 is SYDVKM. After removal of 6 bases from V and 3 bases from J, the junction contained 11 bases not matched to a gene. CDR3 length: 15 amino acids. The CDR3: CASSQNQRGNYEQYF. For the CDR3, the DNA is TGTGCCAGCAGCCAAAACCAGCGGGGTAACTACGAGCAGTACTTC.

The chain carries TRBV2 and TRBJ1-6; 7 nucleotides line up with TRBD1. The CDR3 extends over 15 amino acids. Germline values: CDR1 SNHLY, CDR2 FYNNEI. With V trimmed by 3 bases and J by 8 bases, 7 bases remained unmatched. CDR3 in amino acids: CASSERRDSYSPLHF. The DNA of the CDR3 is TGTGCCAGCAGTGAGCGTAGGGACAGTTATTCACCCCTCCACTTT.

As to this clone: The sample holds other DNA sequences that translate to the same CDR3. The chain carries TRBV18 and TRBJ1-1; D may be TRBD1 (6 bases). Trimming cost V 3 bases and J 0 bases, with 11 bases left between them. The CDR3 is 15 amino acids. The germline gives CDR1 KGHSH, CDR2 LQKENI. CDR3: CASSPKDSLNTEAFF. The DNA for the CDR3 is TGTGCCAGCTCACCGAAGGACAGCTTGAACACTGAAGCTTTCTTT.

This chain links TRBV5-4 with TRBJ1-1, with 8 bases matching TRBD1. This CDR3 has 13 residues. V lost 3 bases and J lost 4; bases outside the gene matches: 2. CDR1 is SGHNT, CDR2 YYREEE, per germline (reference sequence). The CDR3 DNA reads as TGTGCCAGCAGCTATGACAGGGGCACTGAAGCTTTCTTT. Translating gives CASSYDRGTEAFF.

This clone appeared a single time. This chain links TRBV24-1 with TRBJ2-5; unclear D gene. The length of the CDR3 is 14 residues. CDR1 KGHDR and CDR2 SFDVKD come from the germline V gene. V was pared by 2 bases and J by 1 base, with 7 bases between. The chain's CDR3 is CATSDSGSQETQYF. CDR3 DNA sequence: TGTGCCACCAGTGATTCCGGGTCCCAAGAGACCCAGTACTTC.

In its sample, this clone was seen a few times. The J gene is TRBJ1-2, the V gene TRBV7-2; 8 nucleotides match TRBD1. The junction had 6 bases not matched to a gene; V was cut back by 5 bases and J by 4 bases. Germline lookup yields CDR1 SGHTA and CDR2 FQGNSA. The CDR3 has 14 residues. The DNA for the CDR3 is TGTGCCAGCAGCCTAAGACAGGGGACCTATGGCTACACCTTC. Its translation is CASSLRQGTYGYTF.

The V call is TRBV5-1, the J call TRBJ2-2; D is perhaps TRBD2 (5 bases). This CDR3 region has 14 residues. Germline CDR1 SGHRS, CDR2 YFSETQ. Trimming stripped 3 bases from V and 1 base from J, with 7 bases between. Here the CDR3 DNA reads TGCGCCAGCAGCTCCGGACTGAACACCGGGGAGCTGTTTTTT. Its translation: CASSSGLNTGELFF.

The chain has TRBV7-2 and TRBJ2-3; 10 bases are shared with TRBD2. V was clipped by 1 base and J by 1 base; unmatched bases: 5. The CDR3 is 17 residues long. Germline-derived CDR1 and CDR2 are SGHTA and FQGNSA. The CDR3 is CASSLVRLAGGTDTQYF. The CDR3 DNA reads TGTGCCAGCAGCTTAGTTCGGCTAGCGGGAGGCACAGATACGCAGTATTTT.

This sequence joins TRBV6-2 or TRBV6-3 and TRBJ2-1; perhaps TRBD1 as D (6 bases). Germline V gene lookup returns CDR1 MNHEY and CDR2 SVGEGT. CDR3 length: 15 amino acids. V lost 0 bases, J lost 7 bases, and 13 bases lay in between. CDR3 sequence: CASSYSKGRGNEQFF. The CDR3 DNA reads TGTGCCAGCAGTTACTCGAAGGGCAGGGGAAATGAGCAGTTCTTC.

The rearrangement links TRBV19 to TRBJ1-1, with a weak D call TRBD1 (5 bases). This CDR3 has 17 residues. Germline V gene sequence: CDR1 LNHDA, CDR2 SQIVND (reference sequence). Between the trimmed V and J ends, which lost 3 bases and 0 bases, there was a span of 17 bases. Here the CDR3 DNA reads TGTGCCAGTAGTATTGAGACAGTCCCATTCTTGAACACTGAAGCTTTCTTT. Translated, it gives CASSIETVPFLNTEAFF.

The chain carries TRBV2 and TRBJ2-7, with TRBD2 matching 15 bases. The J segment lost 5 bases and the V segment lost 6 bases, leaving 5 bases of the junction unmatched. CDR3 size: 15 residues. CDR1 is SNHLY and CDR2 is FYNNEI in the germline V gene. In DNA form, the CDR3 reads TGTGCCAGCAGGCCTGGACTAGCGGGGGGGCACGAGCAGTACTTC. Amino acids: CASRPGLAGGHEQYF.

This rearrangement joins TRBV28 to TRBJ2-7; the D gene is possibly TRBD2 (6 bases). CDR1 and CDR2 (germline): MDHEN, SYDVKM. V was trimmed by 4 bases and J by 2 bases, leaving 12 bases between them. This CDR3 spans 14 amino acids. The DNA for the CDR3 is TGTGCCAGCAGTTCGGGACGGGAGACCTACGAGCAGTACTTC. Its translation: CASSSGRETYEQYF.

CDR3 sequence reads: CASSQDARGGYEQYF. CDR3 bases: TGCGCCAGCAGCCAAGATGCGCGCGGCGGCTACGAGCAGTACTTC. The chain combines TRBV4-3 with TRBJ2-7; D remains ambiguous. V was shortened by 0 bases and J by 3 bases, with 12 bases between the two germline ends. CDR1 is LGHNA, CDR2 YSLEER, per germline. The CDR3 is made up of 15 amino acids.

This sequence joins TRBV7-4 and TRBJ1-5; 10 bases map to TRBD1. There are 15 residues in the CDR3. With 5 bases clipped from V and 4 bases from J, the junction kept 5 bases outside the gene matches. Per germline, CDR1 SGHVT and CDR2 SQSDAQ. The CDR3 sequence: CASSPGDRGNQPQHF. CDR3 nucleotide sequence: TGTGCCAGCAGCCCCGGGGACAGGGGAAATCAGCCCCAGCATTTT.

The V and J genes are TRBV28 and TRBJ1-1; no reliable D call. Germline CDR1 and CDR2: MDHEN and SYDVKM. The V end was cut by 2 bases, the J end by 4 bases, with 11 bases between. CDR3 length equals 14 residues. In nucleotides, the CDR3 is TGTGCCAGCAGTTTAAATGCGGTGCCCACTGAAGCTTTCTTT. Amino acid sequence: CASSLNAVPTEAFF.